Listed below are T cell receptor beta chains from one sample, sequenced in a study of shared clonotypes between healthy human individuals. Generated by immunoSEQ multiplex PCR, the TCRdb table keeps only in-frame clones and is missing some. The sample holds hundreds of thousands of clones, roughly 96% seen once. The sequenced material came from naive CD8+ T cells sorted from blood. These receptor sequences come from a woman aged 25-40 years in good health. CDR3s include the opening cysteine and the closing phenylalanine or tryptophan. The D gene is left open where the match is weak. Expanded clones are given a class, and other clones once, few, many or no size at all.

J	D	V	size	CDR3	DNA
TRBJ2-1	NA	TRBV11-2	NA	CASSFPELYNEQFF	TGTGCCAGCAGCTTTCCAGAACTGTACAATGAGCAGTTCTTC
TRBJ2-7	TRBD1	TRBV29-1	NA	CSVNGLDRTSYEQYF	TGCAGCGTTAATGGGCTGGACAGGACCTCCTACGAGCAGTACTTC
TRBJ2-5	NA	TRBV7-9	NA	CASSLEQEGTQYF	TGTGCCAGCAGCTTAGAGCAGGAGGGGACCCAGTACTTC
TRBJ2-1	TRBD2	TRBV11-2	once	CASSSGGPMIGQFF	TGTGCCAGCAGCTCGGGGGGACCCATGATTGGGCAGTTCTTC
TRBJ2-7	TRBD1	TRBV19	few	CASSTPPRTGTYEQYF	TGTGCCAGTAGTACCCCCCCCCGGACAGGGACTTACGAGCAGTACTTC
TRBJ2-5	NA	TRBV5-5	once	CASSLRGNQETQYF	TGTGCCAGCAGCTTACGGGGAAACCAAGAGACCCAGTACTTC
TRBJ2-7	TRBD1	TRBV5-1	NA	CASSSGQGIDEQYF	TGCGCCAGCAGCTCGGGACAGGGCATCGACGAGCAGTACTTC
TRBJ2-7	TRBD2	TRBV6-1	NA	CASSPRGVPSYEQYF	TGTGCCAGCAGTCCTCGGGGGGTTCCATCCTACGAGCAGTACTTC
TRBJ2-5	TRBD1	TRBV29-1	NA	CSVSRTGGIVETQYF	TGCAGCGTCTCTCGGACAGGGGGCATCGTAGAGACCCAGTACTTC
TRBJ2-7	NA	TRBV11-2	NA	CASSRGLYEQYF	TGTGCCAGCAGCCGGGGCCTCTACGAGCAGTACTTC
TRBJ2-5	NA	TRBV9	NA	CASSLPELGAKETQYF	TGTGCCAGCAGCCTCCCCGAGTTGGGGGCGAAAGAGACCCAGTACTTC
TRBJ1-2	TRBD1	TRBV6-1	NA	CATWDRGNYGYTF	TGTGCCACATGGGACAGGGGCAACTATGGCTACACCTTC
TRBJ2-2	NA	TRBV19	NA	CASSIHAQSGELFF	TGTGCCAGTAGTATACATGCCCAATCCGGGGAGCTGTTTTTT
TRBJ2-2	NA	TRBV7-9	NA	CASREEGKPRSTGELFF	TGTGCCAGCAGAGAGGAGGGGAAACCACGAAGCACCGGGGAGCTGTTTTTT
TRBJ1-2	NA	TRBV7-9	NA	CASSLAYSYGYTF	TGTGCCAGCAGCTTAGCGTACAGCTATGGCTACACCTTC
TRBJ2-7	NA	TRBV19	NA	CASSISGGIQYEQYF	TGTGCCAGTAGTATTTCTGGCGGAATACAATACGAGCAGTACTTC
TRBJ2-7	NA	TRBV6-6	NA	CASSYLAPGPYEQYF	TGTGCCAGCAGTTACCTGGCCCCGGGCCCCTACGAGCAGTACTTC
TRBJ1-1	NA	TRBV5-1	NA	CASSKDSLEAFF	TGCGCCAGCAGCAAGGACAGCCTTGAAGCTTTCTTT
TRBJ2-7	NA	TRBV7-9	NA	CASSPAGTGPYEQYF	TGTGCCAGCAGCCCAGCCGGGACGGGACCCTACGAGCAGTACTTC
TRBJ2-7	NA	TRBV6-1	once	CASSDAGLEQYF	TGTGCCAGCAGTGATGCAGGTCTGGAGCAGTACTTC
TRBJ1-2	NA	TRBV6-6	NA	CASSSGRVGVTF	TGTGCCAGCAGTTCGGGCCGAGTGGGAGTCACCTTC
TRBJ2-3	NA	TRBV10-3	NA	CAISEGGESTDTQYF	TGTGCCATCAGTGAAGGAGGGGAAAGCACAGATACGCAGTATTTT
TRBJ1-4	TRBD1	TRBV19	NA	CASSIRTGIGEKLFF	TGTGCCAGTAGTATCCGGACAGGGATAGGAGAAAAACTGTTTTTT
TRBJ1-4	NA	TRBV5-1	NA	CASSLAPDSVNEKLFF	TGCGCCAGCAGCTTGGCTCCGGACAGCGTTAATGAAAAACTGTTTTTT
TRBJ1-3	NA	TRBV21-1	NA	CASSPSSSGDSGNTIYF	TGTGCCAGCAGTCCCTCTTCTTCCGGGGACTCTGGAAACACCATATATTTT
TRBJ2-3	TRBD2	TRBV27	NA	CASSLLAGGGDTQYF	TGTGCCAGCAGTTTACTAGCGGGAGGAGGAGATACGCAGTATTTT
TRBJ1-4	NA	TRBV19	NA	CASSIRAALNEKLFF	TGTGCCAGTAGTATTCGAGCAGCCCTCAATGAAAAACTGTTTTTT
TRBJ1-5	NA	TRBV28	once	CASSNREFGNQPQHF	TGTGCCAGCAGTAACAGGGAATTCGGCAATCAGCCCCAGCATTTT
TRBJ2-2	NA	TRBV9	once	CASNYGGSGELFF	TGTGCCAGCAACTACGGGGGCTCCGGGGAGCTGTTTTTT
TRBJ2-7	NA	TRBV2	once	CASSEAVRYEQYF	TGTGCCAGCAGTGAAGCGGTGAGATACGAGCAGTACTTC
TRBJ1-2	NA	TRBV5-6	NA	CASSQDRDYGYTF	TGTGCCAGCAGCCAAGACAGAGACTATGGCTACACCTTC
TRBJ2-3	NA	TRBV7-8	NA	CASSSEGPSTDTQYF	TGTGCCAGCAGCTCCGAAGGGCCCAGCACAGATACGCAGTATTTT
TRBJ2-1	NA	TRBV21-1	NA	CASSRGHSDNEQFF	TGTGCCAGCAGTAGGGGCCATTCCGACAATGAGCAGTTCTTC
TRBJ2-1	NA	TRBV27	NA	CASSPSDPQRVYNEQFF	TGTGCCAGCAGTCCCTCCGACCCTCAGCGCGTCTACAATGAGCAGTTCTTC
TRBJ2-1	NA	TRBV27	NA	CASTLIGGLSPNEQFF	TGTGCCAGCACTCTTATAGGGGGACTATCCCCCAATGAGCAGTTCTTC
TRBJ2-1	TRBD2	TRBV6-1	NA	CASSDLPGATSGAHNEQFF	TGTGCCAGCAGTGACCTTCCTGGGGCGACTAGCGGAGCCCACAATGAGCAGTTCTTC
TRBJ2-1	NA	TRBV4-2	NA	CAGGTGGTSGRAENEQFF	TGTGCCGGCGGGACAGGGGGGACAAGCGGGAGGGCCGAAAATGAGCAGTTCTTC
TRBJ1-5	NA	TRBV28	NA	CASSQLARYSNQPQHF	TGTGCCAGCAGCCAATTGGCACGTTATAGCAATCAGCCCCAGCATTTT
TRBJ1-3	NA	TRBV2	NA	CASSELPDSGNTIYF	TGTGCCAGCAGTGAACTCCCAGACTCTGGAAACACCATATATTTT
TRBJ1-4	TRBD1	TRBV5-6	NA	CASSLWGQEEKLFF	TGTGCCAGCAGCTTGTGGGGACAGGAAGAAAAACTGTTTTTT
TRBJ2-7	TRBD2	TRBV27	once	CASSTAGLAGSYEQYF	TGTGCCAGCAGTACCGCAGGACTAGCGGGCAGCTACGAGCAGTACTTC
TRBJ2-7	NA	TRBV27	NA	CASSLYQSYEQYF	TGTGCCAGCAGTTTATACCAGTCCTACGAGCAGTACTTC
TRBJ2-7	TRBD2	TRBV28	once	CASSPGLAGNYEQYF	TGTGCCAGCAGCCCGGGACTAGCGGGTAACTACGAGCAGTACTTC
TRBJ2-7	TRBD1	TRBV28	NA	CASSPRQGKTGKPYEQYF	TGTGCCAGCAGTCCCCGACAGGGGAAAACGGGGAAGCCCTACGAGCAGTACTTC
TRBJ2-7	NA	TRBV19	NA	CASAGSSYEQYF	TGTGCCAGCGCTGGGTCCTCCTACGAGCAGTACTTC
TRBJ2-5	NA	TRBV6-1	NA	CASSETQYF	TGTGCCAGCAGTGAGACCCAGTACTTC
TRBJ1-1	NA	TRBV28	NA	CASSLVGINTEAFF	TGTGCCAGCAGTTTAGTGGGTATCAACACTGAAGCTTTCTTT
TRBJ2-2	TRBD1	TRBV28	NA	CASTWAGGTGELFF	TGTGCCAGCACTTGGGCAGGGGGCACCGGGGAGCTGTTTTTT
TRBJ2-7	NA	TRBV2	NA	CASSYTNIGAEQYF	TGTGCCAGCAGTTACACCAATATTGGGGCCGAGCAGTACTTC
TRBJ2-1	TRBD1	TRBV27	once	CASSSFYSDRGRFDEQFF	TGTGCCAGCAGTTCATTCTATTCCGACAGGGGGCGTTTCGATGAGCAGTTCTTC
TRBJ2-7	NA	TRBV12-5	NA	CASGLTYEQYF	TGTGCTAGTGGTTTGACCTACGAGCAGTACTTC
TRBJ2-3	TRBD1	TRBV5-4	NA	CASSWTGGTTDTQYF	TGTGCCAGCAGTTGGACAGGGGGAACCACAGATACGCAGTATTTT
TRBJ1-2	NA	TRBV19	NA	CASSTGAEHGYTF	TGTGCCAGTAGTACTGGGGCGGAACATGGCTACACCTTC
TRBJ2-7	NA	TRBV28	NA	CASSLRLNGEQYF	TGTGCCAGCAGTTTGAGGTTGAACGGGGAGCAGTACTTC